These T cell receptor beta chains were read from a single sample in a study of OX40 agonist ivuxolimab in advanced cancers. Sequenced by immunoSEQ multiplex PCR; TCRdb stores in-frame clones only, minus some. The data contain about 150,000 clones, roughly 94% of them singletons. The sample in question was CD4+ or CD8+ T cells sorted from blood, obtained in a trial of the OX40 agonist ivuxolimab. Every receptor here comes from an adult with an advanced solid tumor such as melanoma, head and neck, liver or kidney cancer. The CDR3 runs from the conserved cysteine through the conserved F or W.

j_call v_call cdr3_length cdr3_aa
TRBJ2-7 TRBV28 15 CASSPWTSGSYEQYF
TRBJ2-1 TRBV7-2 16 CASSSQPGQVMNEQFF
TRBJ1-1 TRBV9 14 CASSVEGMNTEAFF
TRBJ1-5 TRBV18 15 CASSGQTNSNQPQHF
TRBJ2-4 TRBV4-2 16 CASSQYEREGGSIQYF
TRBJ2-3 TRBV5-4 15 CASSPTGTPTDTQYF
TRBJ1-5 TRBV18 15 CASSHGPSGNQPQHF
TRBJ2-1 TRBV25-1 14 CASSGNSGRGGEFF
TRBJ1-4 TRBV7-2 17 CASSPGVAEPTNEKLFF
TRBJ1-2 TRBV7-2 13 CASSFPGGNGYTF
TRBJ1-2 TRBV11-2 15 CASSVTGGYSSGYTF
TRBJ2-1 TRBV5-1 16 CASSFLAGSLLNEQFF
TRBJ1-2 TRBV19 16 CASSTSGTGGRGGYTF
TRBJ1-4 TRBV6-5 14 CASSLSPGQEKLFF
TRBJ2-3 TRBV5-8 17 CASSPKPGQGPTDTQYF
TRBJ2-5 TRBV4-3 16 CASSQGLAGGQETQYF
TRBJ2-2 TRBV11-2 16 CASSLVGGAGTGELFF
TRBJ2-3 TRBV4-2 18 CASSQVSGGAFGTDTQYF
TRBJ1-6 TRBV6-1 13 CASSEVGNSPLHF
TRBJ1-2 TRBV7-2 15 CASSLDRTANYGYTF
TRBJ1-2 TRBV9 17 CASSVGTHGGREGGYTF
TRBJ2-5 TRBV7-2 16 CASSPGLAGGQETQYF
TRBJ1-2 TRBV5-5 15 CASSSFTGGSYGYTF
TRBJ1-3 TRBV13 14 CASSLGPAGNTIYF
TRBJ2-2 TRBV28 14 CASQTGGDTGELFF
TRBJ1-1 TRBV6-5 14 CASSFGGKNTEAFF
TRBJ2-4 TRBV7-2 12 CASSLDKNIQYF
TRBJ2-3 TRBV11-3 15 CASSLRGHRGDTQYF
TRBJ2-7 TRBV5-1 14 CASSFETGFYEQYF
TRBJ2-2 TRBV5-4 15 CASSYGQGRTGELFF
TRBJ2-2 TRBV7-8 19 CASSPRRTSGRHSPGELFF
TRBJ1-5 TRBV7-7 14 CASSLGSGNQPQHF
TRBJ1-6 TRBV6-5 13 CASRNDRGSPLHF
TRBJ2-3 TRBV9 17 CASTRTSGSVGTDTQYF
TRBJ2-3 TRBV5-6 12 CASSLDLDTQYF
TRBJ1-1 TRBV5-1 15 CASSLVPSRNTEAFF
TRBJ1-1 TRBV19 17 CASSGVGQGGRLGEAFF
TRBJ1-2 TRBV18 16 CASSPPVQTFNYGYTF
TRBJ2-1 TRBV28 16 CASSPGLAGGYGEQFF
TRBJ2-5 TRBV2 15 CASSASFRERETQYF
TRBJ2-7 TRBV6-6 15 CASRLLAGQFYEQYF